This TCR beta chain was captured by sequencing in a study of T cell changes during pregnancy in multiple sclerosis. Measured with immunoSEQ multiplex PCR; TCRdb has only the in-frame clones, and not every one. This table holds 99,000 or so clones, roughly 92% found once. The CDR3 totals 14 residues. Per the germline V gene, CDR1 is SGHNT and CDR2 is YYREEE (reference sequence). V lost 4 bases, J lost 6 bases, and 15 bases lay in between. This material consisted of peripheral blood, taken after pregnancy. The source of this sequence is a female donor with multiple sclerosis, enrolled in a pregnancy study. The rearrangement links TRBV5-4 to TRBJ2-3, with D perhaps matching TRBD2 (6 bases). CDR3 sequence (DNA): TGTGCCAGCAGCCGGCTAGCGTTAGGGGATACGCAGTATTTT. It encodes CASSRLALGDTQYF.